Listed below are T cell receptor beta chains from one sample, sequenced in a study of cytomegalovirus exposure and HLA in healthy donors. The data were produced by immunoSEQ multiplex PCR, yet TCRdb's version contains in-frame clones alone and is incomplete. The sample carries 250,000 to 350,000 clones, approximately 90% recorded once. Material for sequencing was PBMCs. The receptors were gathered from a middle-aged man in good health and CMV-seropositive. Each CDR3 is given without its conserved first and last residue. The D gene is left open where the match is weak. Where a row states a size, it is once, few, many or the class of an expanded clone; other rows omit it.

d_call,clone_size,j_call,v_call,cdr3_aa
TRBD2,NA,TRBJ2-1,TRBV27,ASAGLGYNEQF
NA,few,TRBJ1-4,TRBV6-5,ASSYWRNPGEKLF
TRBD2,NA,TRBJ2-1,TRBV2,ASISGSLNEQF
TRBD1,NA,TRBJ2-2,TRBV5-4,ASSPRTGPNTGELF
NA,NA,TRBJ2-7,TRBV21-1,ASSRRSGGYEQY
TRBD2,NA,TRBJ2-7,TRBV18,ASSPGFGGRAYEQY
NA,NA,TRBJ1-6,TRBV7-9,ASARGRDNSPLH
NA,NA,TRBJ2-7,TRBV13,ASSSRDIPSYEQY
NA,NA,TRBJ2-2,TRBV14,ASSHVPGGELF
NA,once,TRBJ1-2,TRBV5-1,ASSLDQALQGYT
NA,NA,TRBJ2-7,TRBV7-9,ASSLVGGGHEQY
TRBD1,NA,TRBJ1-5,TRBV7-2,ASSNDRVDQPQH
TRBD2,NA,TRBJ2-3,TRBV7-2,ASSLEYGRDTQY
NA,NA,TRBJ2-6,TRBV19,ASSIQGFSGANVLT
TRBD2,NA,TRBJ2-3,TRBV28,ASRTSGMADTQY
NA,NA,TRBJ2-3,TRBV6-1,ASSEVTVDTQY
TRBD2,NA,TRBJ2-1,TRBV6-1,ASSEAGSGASSYNEQF
NA,NA,TRBJ2-4,TRBV18,ASSPGTAGLDIQY
TRBD2,NA,TRBJ2-7,TRBV2,ASVSLAGAYEQY
TRBD1,NA,TRBJ2-5,TRBV5-4,ASSPTGGRETQY
TRBD1,few,TRBJ2-3,TRBV28,ASSSGTGTDTQY
TRBD1,NA,TRBJ1-5,TRBV6-5,ASSAEGGAGPQH
NA,NA,TRBJ2-7,TRBV11-1,ASSLGRGPYEQY
NA,NA,TRBJ1-2,TRBV19,ASSIPATRADNYGYT
TRBD1,NA,TRBJ1-1,TRBV19,ASSEQGQEAF
TRBD1,NA,TRBJ1-2,TRBV18,ASSPLKDRADYGYT
TRBD1,NA,TRBJ1-1,TRBV29-1,SVGTGRTEAF
TRBD1,once,TRBJ2-7,TRBV7-9,SSSLGRTGSYEQY
TRBD1,few,TRBJ1-4,TRBV7-9,ASSFGQVTNEKLF
TRBD1,once,TRBJ1-2,TRBV30,AWSLGQGANGYT
NA,NA,TRBJ1-3,TRBV30,AWDWEGTGNTIY
NA,few,TRBJ1-1,TRBV2,ASSEGTGFLNEAF
TRBD2,NA,TRBJ2-1,TRBV5-8,ASSGEGGLPSAGNEQF
TRBD1,NA,TRBJ1-2,TRBV6-6,ASSLAGGRYGYT
NA,once,TRBJ2-1,TRBV27,ASSLYPGTGTSESSYNEQF
NA,once,TRBJ2-1,TRBV5-6,ASSLGLSRHNEQF
TRBD2,few,TRBJ2-2,TRBV5-4,ASSSSGRADTGELF
NA,NA,TRBJ2-7,TRBV30,AWRLSGRDCYEQY
NA,NA,TRBJ2-7,TRBV6-1,ASSDRTANSYEQY
NA,once,TRBJ2-7,TRBV10-1,ASSDEGNYEQY
NA,NA,TRBJ2-1,TRBV7-2,ASSSSLSSYNEQF
TRBD1,NA,TRBJ1-5,TRBV25-1,ASSPGTVGPQH
TRBD2,NA,TRBJ2-2,TRBV28,ASRGTGRANTGELF